This T cell receptor (beta chain) originates from a study of CXCR3-negative and CXCR3-positive naive CD8 T cells (dated by TCRdb to between 2018 and 2021). Regarding the complete study: In total, approximately 140 million TRB reads were obtained, which works out to roughly 1.5 +/- 0.3 million reads per library. Data from ten to twelve donors, pooled across two independent experiments, went into the diversity and physicochemical repertoire analyses. TRBV-TRBJ cluster analysis included naive subsets from roughly 5 donors and memory cells from 3 donors. The research as a whole found: Compared with CXCR3-negative naive cells, CXCR3-positive naive cells had TRB CDR3s with higher hydrophobicity (lower Kidera factor 4), lower energy, and higher strength and volume indices. Both naive subsets had comparably high repertoire diversity, while memory CD8+ T cells had much lower repertoire diversity. Because surface CD5, which is linked to self-reactivity in mice, was comparable between the naive subsets, TCR interaction strength was also inferred from the physicochemical properties of TRB CDR3s. CXCR3 expression partially decreased after cryopreservation, so most assays used freshly isolated PBMCs. Naive CXCR3-negative and CXCR3-positive cells from the same donor showed similar TRBV-TRBJ usage, whereas memory cells showed distinct patterns.

In the case of this clonotype: Its antigen specificity is not known.

Spanning cysteine to phenylalanine, the CDR3 consists of 15 amino acids. No DNA sequence is on record. CDR1 and CDR2 are drawn from the germline V gene (reference sequence): DFQATT, SNEGSKA. Sequencing used a NextSeq 550. The Human TCR Profiling Kit (MiLaboratory) was used to prepare UMI-labeled 5' RACE TRB cDNA libraries. cDNA synthesis used the entire amount of extracted RNA, and PCR amplification then used the entire amount of cDNA produced. The libraries were made side by side, with each library going through the same number of PCR cycles. From the authors' description of their analysis: With a requirement of at least two reads per UMI, MIGEC and MiXCR extracted about 52,000 +/- 9,100 unique UMI-labeled TRB cDNA molecules per library. An average of around 40,000 +/- 10,000 functional in-frame TRB CDR3 nucleotide clonotypes without stop codons was found per library. After downsampling to 5000 UMI-labeled TRB molecules per sample, diversity metrics such as normalized Shannon-Wiener and Chao1 were calculated in VDJtools. Clonotype-size-weighted physicochemical properties of the central five CDR3 residues (interaction energy, strength, volume and Kidera factor 4) were computed in VDJtools. After reprocessing by TCRdb, each CDR3 protein sequence is one entry, and no DNA is given. In this record, the V and J calls reflect TCRdb's handling and not the investigators' own analysis. This specimen's table enumerates 50,000 to 75,000 distinct CDR3 sequences. Of the sample, 4.3% is held by the ten largest clones.

For each CD8+ T cell subset, flow sorting was done in triplicate, and 300,000 to 350,000 cells per subset went directly into RLT lysis buffer. To exclude memory contaminants, naive CD8+ T cells were stringently defined as CD45RO-CCR7+CD27+CD95-. Peripheral blood mononuclear cells were isolated from buffy coats using standard density gradient centrifugation. Naive CXCR3-negative and CXCR3-positive CD8+ T cells were flow-sorted on a FACSAria III. An RNeasy Mini Kit was used to extract total RNA from the sorted cells. The TCR comes from a human donor in good health. Some clones in this sample may be carry-over from other donors' samples. Sample: naive CXCR3- CD8+ T cells from blood. The sample's cell subset or site label, in plain terms: CD45RO-CCR7+CD27+CD95- naive CD8+ T cells lacking CXCR3 (TNR3-). The sequence joins TRBV20-1 to TRBJ1-1; TCRdb's D gene call, TRBD1, goes unchecked for lack of DNA. The CDR3: CSARPQTVRSTEAFF.